This TCR beta chain was profiled in a study of regulatory T cells in long-lasting Graves disease. Described time point: newly diagnosed GD, antithyroid drugs for less than 3 months. The authors made the TCR library using RNA they extracted from PBMCs. With iRepertoire HTBI primers and Arm-PCR of CDR3 regions, TCR beta libraries were built. Original analysis: Identification across samples found approximately 60 TRBV and 12 to 15 TRBJ segments. MiXCR was run by TCRdb on the multiplex PCR reads, yielding one entry per CDR3 protein. For this entry, the V and J calls and clone size follow TCRdb and not the study's own pipeline. In the table there are some 450,000 distinct CDR3 sequences, roughly 17% of which are singletons. In the case of this clonotype: What it recognizes is unknown.

General study results and limits: Public clonotype sharing was higher in persistent than newly diagnosed patients.

CDR1 and CDR2 from the germline V gene are LNHNV and YYDKDF (reference sequence). Unmatched junction bases numbered 12, after V lost 0 bases and J lost 9 bases. This CDR3 comprises 17 residues. This same sample was also part of a study on T cells in Graves' hyperthyroidism and ophthalmopathy. That paper notes: RT-PCR in the first round (using the HTBI primer set) targeted the TCR CDR3.

The clonotype originates from a woman aged 25 to 39 with Graves disease. This specimen consisted of peripheral blood mononuclear cells (PBMCs), obtained at new diagnosis, from a patient treated with antithyroid drugs. The genes are TRBV15 and TRBJ2-1; 9 bases map to TRBD2. The CDR3 DNA follows: TGTGCCACCAGCAGAGATTGGGCTAGCGGGATAGGGGGTGAGCAGTTCTTC. As protein: CATSRDWASGIGGEQFF.